Listed here are 6 T cell receptor beta chains from one sample, sequenced in a study of cytomegalovirus exposure and HLA in healthy donors. The PCR employed 60 Vbeta primers together with 13 Jbeta primers. This table comes from immunoSEQ multiplex PCR, and its TCRdb copy is limited to in-frame clones, with some not included. Its table lists about 130,000 clones. The sample comprised PBMCs. The receptors stem from a man between 18 and 29 years old in good health and CMV-seronegative.

The V gene is TRBV30, the J gene TRBJ2-7, with 10 bases matching TRBD1. CDR1 and CDR2 (germline): GTSNPN, SVGIG (reference sequence). This CDR3 has 13 amino acids. The V segment lost 3 bases and the J segment 7 bases; nucleotides outside the gene matches: 6. The CDR3 here is CAWRDRGLEEQYF. In DNA, the CDR3 is TGTGCCTGGAGGGACAGGGGGTTGGAAGAGCAGTACTTC.

J is TRBJ1-4 and V is TRBV7-9, with TRBD1 matching over 8 bases. J lost 1 base, V lost 5 bases, and 6 bases had no gene match. This CDR3 comprises 16 residues. Germline CDR1 reads SEHNR; CDR2 reads FQNEAQ (reference sequence). The CDR3 sequence: CASSPGTGGTNEKLFF. DNA for the CDR3: TGTGCCAGCAGCCCAGGGACAGGTGGAACTAATGAAAAACTGTTTTTT.

This sequence joins TRBV30 and TRBJ2-7, with 9 bases lining up with TRBD2. This CDR3 contains 14 residues. Germline V CDR1 and CDR2: GTSNPN, SVGIG (reference sequence). Unmatched junction bases numbered 6, after V lost 4 bases and J lost 2 bases. DNA of the CDR3: TGTGCCTGGACCACGACTAGCGGAACCTACGAGCAGTACTTC. This codes for CAWTTTSGTYEQYF.

The genes are TRBV30 and TRBJ2-7; D perhaps matches TRBD2 (7 bases). The germline gives CDR1 GTSNPN, CDR2 SVGIG (reference sequence). The CDR3 consists of 14 residues. V was cut by 2 bases and J by 5 bases, with 16 bases left in between. The DNA of the CDR3 is TGTGCCTGGAGTCCCCTGGGGGGGCCCAACGAGCAGTACTTC. Translated: CAWSPLGGPNEQYF.

The gene calls are TRBV10-3 and TRBJ1-2; D unresolved. CDR3 length equals 12 residues. Germline assignment: CDR1 ENHRY and CDR2 SYGVKD. The V gene lost 8 bases and the J gene lost 8 bases, with 15 bases spanning the gap. Here the CDR3 reads CAIAPGAAGYTF. CDR3 nucleotides: TGTGCCATCGCTCCCGGTGCAGCGGGCTACACCTTC.

The chain uses TRBV19 and TRBJ1-2; 10 nucleotides align to TRBD1. In germline, CDR1 is LNHDA, CDR2 SQIVND (reference sequence). V trimming: 4 bases; J trimming: 5 bases; junction bases outside the gene matches: 16. This CDR3 comprises 18 residues. The CDR3 coding sequence is TGTGCCAGTAGTAAATCCGGGACAGGGGCAGAGGAGTGGTATGGCTACACCTTC. As protein: CASSKSGTGAEEWYGYTF.